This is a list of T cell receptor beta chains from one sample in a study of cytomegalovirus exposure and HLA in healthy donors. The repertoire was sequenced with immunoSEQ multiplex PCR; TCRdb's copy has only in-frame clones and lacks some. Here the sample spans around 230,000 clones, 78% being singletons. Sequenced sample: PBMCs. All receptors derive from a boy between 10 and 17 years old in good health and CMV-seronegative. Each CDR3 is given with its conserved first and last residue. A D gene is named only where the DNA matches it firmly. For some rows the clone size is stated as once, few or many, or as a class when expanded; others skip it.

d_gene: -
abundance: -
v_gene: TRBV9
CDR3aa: CASSVATAASGGTEAFF

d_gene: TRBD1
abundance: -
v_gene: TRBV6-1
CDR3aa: CASSDFGQGQETQYF

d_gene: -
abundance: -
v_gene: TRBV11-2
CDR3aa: CASSGATPLEQYF

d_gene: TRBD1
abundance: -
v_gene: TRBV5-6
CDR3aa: CASSRGQGGGSTDTQYF

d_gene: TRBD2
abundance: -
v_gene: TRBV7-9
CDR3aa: CASSRNRGGRYEQYF

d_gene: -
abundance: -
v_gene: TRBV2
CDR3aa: CASSSLYEQYF

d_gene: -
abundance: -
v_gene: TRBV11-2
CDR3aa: CASRHDPARNTGELFF

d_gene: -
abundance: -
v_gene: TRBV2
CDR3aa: CANSEEEKLFF

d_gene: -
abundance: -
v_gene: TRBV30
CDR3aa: CACHSGIYGYTF

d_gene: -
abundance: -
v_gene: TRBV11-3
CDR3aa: CASSLPPQVSGANVLTF

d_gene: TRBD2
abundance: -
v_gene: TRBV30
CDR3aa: CAWSAGGETQYF

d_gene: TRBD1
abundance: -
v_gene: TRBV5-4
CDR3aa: CASSPGQGEITDTQYF

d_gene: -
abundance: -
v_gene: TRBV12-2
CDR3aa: CASRDLGRGSRLAKNIQYF

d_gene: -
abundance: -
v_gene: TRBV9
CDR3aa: CASNVGGGNQPQHF

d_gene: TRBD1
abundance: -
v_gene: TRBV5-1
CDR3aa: CASWDRSNQPQHF

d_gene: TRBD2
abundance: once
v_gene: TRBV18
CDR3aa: CASSPTSGQETQYF

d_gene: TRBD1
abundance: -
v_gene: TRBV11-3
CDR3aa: CASSLDGLTGTYGYTF

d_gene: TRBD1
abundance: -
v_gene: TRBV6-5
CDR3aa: CASSPDRGSYGYTF